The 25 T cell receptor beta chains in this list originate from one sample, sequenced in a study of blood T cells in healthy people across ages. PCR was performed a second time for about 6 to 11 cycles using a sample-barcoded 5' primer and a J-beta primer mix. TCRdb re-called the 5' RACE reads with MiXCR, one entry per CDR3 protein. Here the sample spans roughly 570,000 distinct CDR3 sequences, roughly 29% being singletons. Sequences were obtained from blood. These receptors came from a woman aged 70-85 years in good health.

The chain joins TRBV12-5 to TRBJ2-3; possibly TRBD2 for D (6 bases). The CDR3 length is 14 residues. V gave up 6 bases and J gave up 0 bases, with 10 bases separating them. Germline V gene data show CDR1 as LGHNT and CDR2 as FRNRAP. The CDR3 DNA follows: TGTGCTAGTGGGGGACTTCTAAGCACAGATACGCAGTATTTT. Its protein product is CASGGLLSTDTQYF. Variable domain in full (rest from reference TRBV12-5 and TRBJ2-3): DARVTQTPRHKVTEMGQEVTMRCQPILGHNTVFWYRQTMMQGLELLAYFRNRAPLDDSGMPKDRFSAEMPDATLATLKIQPSEPRDSAVYFCASGGLLSTDTQYFGPGTRLTVL.

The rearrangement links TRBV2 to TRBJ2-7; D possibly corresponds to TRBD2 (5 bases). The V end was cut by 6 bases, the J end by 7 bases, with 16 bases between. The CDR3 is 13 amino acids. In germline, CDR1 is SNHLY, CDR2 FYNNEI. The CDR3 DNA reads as TGTGCCAGCAGCGACGTCGGGGATCTAGAGCAGTACTTC. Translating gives CASSDVGDLEQYF.

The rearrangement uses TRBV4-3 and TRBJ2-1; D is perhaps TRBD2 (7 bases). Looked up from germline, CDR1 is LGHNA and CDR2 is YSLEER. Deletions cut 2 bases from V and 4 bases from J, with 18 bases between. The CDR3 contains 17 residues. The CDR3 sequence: CASSQSGWGRGYNEQFF. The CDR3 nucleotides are TGCGCCAGCAGCCAATCGGGATGGGGGCGGGGGTACAATGAGCAGTTCTTC.

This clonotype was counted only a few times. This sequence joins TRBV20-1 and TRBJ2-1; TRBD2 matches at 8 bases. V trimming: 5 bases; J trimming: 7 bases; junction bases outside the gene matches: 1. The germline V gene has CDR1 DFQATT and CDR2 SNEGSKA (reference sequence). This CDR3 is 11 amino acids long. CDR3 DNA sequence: TGCAGTGCTGGCGGGAGGAATGAGCAGTTCTTC. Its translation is CSAGGRNEQFF.

CDR3 loop: CASSSGQGRNVLSYNEQFF. CDR3 DNA: TGTGCCAGCTCGTCGGGACAGGGTCGGAACGTGCTTTCCTACAATGAGCAGTTCTTC. The genes are TRBV18 and TRBJ2-1, with 9 bases lining up with TRBD1. Trimming removed 6 bases from V and 1 base from J; junction bases left unmatched: 16. Looked up from germline, CDR1 is KGHSH and CDR2 is LQKENI. This CDR3 comprises 19 residues. Full variable domain (rest looked up from reference TRBV18 and TRBJ2-1): NAGVMQNPRHLVRRRGQEARLRCSPMKGHSHVYWYRQLPEEGLKFMVYLQKENIIDESGMPKERFSAEFPKEGPSILRIQQVVRGDSAAYFCASSSGQGRNVLSYNEQFFGPGTRLTVL.

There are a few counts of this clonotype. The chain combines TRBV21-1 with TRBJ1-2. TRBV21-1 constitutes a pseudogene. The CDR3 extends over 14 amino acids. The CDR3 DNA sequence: TGTGCCAGCAGCAAAGTATGTCGCTGCTATGGCTACACCTTC. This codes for CASSKVCRCYGYTF.

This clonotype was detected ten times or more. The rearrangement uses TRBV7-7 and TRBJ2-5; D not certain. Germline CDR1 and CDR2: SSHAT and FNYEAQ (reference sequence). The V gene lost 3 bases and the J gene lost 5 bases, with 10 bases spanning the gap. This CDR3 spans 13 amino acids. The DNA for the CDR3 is TGTGCCAGCAGCTTTTCTGTGGCGGAGACCCAGTACTTC. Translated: CASSFSVAETQYF.

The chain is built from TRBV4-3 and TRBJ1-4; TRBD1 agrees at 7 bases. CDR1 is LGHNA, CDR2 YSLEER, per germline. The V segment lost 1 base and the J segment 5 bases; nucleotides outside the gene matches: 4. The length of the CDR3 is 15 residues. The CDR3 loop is CASSQVGTDNEKLFF. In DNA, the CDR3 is TGCGCCAGCAGCCAAGTCGGGACAGACAATGAAAAACTGTTTTTT.

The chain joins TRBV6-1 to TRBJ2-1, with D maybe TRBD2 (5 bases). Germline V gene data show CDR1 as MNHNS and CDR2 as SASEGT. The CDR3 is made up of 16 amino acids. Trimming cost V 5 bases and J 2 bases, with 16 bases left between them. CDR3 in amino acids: CASSHKRTEAYNEQFF. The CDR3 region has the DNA TGTGCCAGCAGTCATAAAAGGACGGAGGCCTACAATGAGCAGTTCTTC.

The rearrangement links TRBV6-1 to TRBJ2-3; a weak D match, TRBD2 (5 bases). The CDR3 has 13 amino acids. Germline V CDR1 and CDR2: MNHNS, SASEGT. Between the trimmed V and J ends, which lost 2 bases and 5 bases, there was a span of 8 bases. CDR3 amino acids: CASSERRGDTQYF. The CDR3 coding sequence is TGTGCCAGCAGTGAACGACGGGGAGATACGCAGTATTTT.

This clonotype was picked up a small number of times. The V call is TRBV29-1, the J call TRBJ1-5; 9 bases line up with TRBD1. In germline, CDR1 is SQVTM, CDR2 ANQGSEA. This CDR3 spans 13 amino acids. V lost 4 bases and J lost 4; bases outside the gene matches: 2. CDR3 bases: TGCAGCGTTGGGGGACAGGGTAATCAGCCCCAGCATTTT. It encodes CSVGGQGNQPQHF.

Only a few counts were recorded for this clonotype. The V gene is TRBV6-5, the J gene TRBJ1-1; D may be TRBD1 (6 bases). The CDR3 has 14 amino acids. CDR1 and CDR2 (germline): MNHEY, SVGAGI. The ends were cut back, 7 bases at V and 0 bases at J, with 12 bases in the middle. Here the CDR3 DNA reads TGTGCCAGCAATAGAGGACAGCTGAACACTGAAGCTTTCTTT. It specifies CASNRGQLNTEAFF.

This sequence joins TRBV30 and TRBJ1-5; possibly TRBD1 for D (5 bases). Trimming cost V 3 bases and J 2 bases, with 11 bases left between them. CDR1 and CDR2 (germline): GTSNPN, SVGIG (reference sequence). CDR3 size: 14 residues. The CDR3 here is CAWRSGTGNQPQHF. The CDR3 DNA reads TGTGCCTGGAGGTCAGGGACTGGCAATCAGCCCCAGCATTTT.

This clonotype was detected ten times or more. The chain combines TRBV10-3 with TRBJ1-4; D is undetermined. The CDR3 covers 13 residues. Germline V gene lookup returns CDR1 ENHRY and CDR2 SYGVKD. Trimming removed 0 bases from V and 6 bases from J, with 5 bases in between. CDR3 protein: CAISESSDEKLFF. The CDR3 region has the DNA TGTGCCATCAGTGAGTCGTCGGATGAAAAACTGTTTTTT.

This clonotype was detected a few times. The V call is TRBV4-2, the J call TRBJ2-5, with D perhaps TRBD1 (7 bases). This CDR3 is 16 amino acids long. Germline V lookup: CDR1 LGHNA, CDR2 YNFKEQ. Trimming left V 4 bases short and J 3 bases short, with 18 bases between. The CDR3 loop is CASSRRDGTVKETQYF. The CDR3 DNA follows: TGTGCCAGCAGCCGGAGGGATGGGACAGTTAAAGAGACCCAGTACTTC.

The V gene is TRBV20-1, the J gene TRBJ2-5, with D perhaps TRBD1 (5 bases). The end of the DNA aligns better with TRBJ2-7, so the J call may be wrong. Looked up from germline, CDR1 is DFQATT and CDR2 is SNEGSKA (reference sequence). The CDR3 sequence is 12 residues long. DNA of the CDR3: TGCAGTGCTAGTCGGCAGGGCGACGAGCAGTACTTC. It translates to CSASRQGDEQYF.

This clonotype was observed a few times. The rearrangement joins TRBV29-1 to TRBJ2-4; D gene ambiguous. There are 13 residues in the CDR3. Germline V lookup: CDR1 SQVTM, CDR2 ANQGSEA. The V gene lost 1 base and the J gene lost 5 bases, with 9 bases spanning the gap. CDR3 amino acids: CSVEVGNQNIQYF. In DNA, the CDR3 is TGCAGCGTTGAAGTGGGGAACCAAAACATTCAGTACTTC. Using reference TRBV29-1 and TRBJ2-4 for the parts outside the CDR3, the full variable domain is SAVISQKPSRDICQRGTSLTIQCQVDSQVTMMFWYRQQPGQSLTLIATANQGSEATYESGFVIDKFPISRPNLTFSTLTVSNMSPEDSSIYLCSVEVGNQNIQYFGAGTRLSVL.

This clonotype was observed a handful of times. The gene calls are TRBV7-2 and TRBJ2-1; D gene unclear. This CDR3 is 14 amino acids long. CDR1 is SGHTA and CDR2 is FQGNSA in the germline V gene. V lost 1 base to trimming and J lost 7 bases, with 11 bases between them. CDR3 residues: CASSLVRVDNEQFF. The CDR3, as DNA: TGTGCCAGCAGCTTAGTTAGAGTGGATAATGAGCAGTTCTTC.

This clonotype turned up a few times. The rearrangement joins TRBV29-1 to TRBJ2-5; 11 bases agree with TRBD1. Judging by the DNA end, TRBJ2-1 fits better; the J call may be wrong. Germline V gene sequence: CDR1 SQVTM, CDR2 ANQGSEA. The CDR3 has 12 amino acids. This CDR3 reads CSLGTGGHEQFF. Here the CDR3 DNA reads TGCAGCCTCGGGACAGGGGGACATGAGCAGTTCTTC.

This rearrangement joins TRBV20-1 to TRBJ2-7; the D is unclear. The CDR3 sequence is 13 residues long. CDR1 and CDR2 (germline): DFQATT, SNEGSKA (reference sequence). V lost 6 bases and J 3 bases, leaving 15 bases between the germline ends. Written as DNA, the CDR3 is TGCAGTGCCCAATCAAATCCGGGCTACGAGCAGTACTTC. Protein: CSAQSNPGYEQYF.

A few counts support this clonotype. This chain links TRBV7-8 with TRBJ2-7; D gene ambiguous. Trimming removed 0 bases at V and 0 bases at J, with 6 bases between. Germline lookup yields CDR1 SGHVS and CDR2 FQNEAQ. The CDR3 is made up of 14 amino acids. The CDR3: CASSLALNSYEQYF. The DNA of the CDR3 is TGTGCCAGCAGCTTAGCTCTAAACTCCTACGAGCAGTACTTC.

CDR3 loop: CASNRYTGSGYTF. CDR3 sequence (DNA): TGTGCCAGCAACCGTTACACAGGGAGTGGCTACACCTTC. The chain is built from TRBV12-3 or TRBV12-4 and TRBJ1-2; tentatively, D is TRBD1 (6 bases). There are 13 residues in the CDR3. With 7 bases removed from V and 7 bases from J, the gap between germline ends came to 16 bases.

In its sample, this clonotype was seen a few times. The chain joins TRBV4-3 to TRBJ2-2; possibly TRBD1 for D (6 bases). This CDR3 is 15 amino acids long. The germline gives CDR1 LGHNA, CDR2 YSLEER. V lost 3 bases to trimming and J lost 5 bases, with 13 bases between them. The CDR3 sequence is CASSQVQGITGELFF. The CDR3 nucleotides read TGCGCCAGCAGCCAGGTGCAGGGGATAACCGGGGAGCTGTTTTTT.

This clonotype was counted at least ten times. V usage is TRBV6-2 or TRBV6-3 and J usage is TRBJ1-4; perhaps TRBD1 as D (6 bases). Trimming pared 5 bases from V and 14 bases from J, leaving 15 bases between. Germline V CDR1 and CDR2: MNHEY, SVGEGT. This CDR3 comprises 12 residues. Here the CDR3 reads CASSEQTGNLFF. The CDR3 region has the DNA TGTGCCAGCAGTGAGCAGACAGGAAACCTGTTTTTT.

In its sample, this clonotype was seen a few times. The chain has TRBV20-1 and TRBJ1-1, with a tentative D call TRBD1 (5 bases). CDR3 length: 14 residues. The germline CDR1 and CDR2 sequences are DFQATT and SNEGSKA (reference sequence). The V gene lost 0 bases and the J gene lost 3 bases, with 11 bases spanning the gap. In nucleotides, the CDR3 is TGCAGTGCTAGAGATCGGGGCCGCGACACTGAAGCTTTCTTT. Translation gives CSARDRGRDTEAFF.